This TCR beta chain derives from a study of blood T cell repertoires in COVID-19. In the study overall: Italy, Spain and the United States were the sources of the convalescent and acute COVID-19 samples.

J gave up 1 base and V 3 bases, and 4 bases lay outside the gene matches. CDR1 SGHRS and CDR2 YFSETQ come from the germline V gene. There are 15 residues in the CDR3. Profiling relied on immunoSEQ multiplex PCR, and the TCRdb table lists in-frame clones only, not all of them. The sample holds 95,000 to 150,000 clones, 70% to 90% seen once. V is TRBV5-1 and J is TRBJ2-5; 9 positions agree with TRBD2. What was sequenced was peripheral blood. The clonotype originates from a woman between 50 and 59 years old with acute or convalescent COVID-19. The CDR3, as DNA: TGCGCCAGCAGCTCGGGGACTAGCTCCCAAGAGACCCAGTACTTC. Its translation: CASSSGTSSQETQYF. Combining the CDR3 with reference TRBV5-1 and TRBJ2-5 gives the whole variable domain KAGVTQTPRYLIKTRGQQVTLSCSPISGHRSVSWYQQTPGQGLQFLFEYFSETQRNKGNFPGRFSGRQFSNSRSEMNVSTLELGDSALYLCASSSGTSSQETQYFGPGTRLLVL.